The T cell receptor beta chain under discussion was sequenced for a study of cytomegalovirus exposure and HLA in healthy donors. Points from the study as a whole: There were reportedly fewer N-insertions in an Asian-associated ancestry cluster than the approximately 630-donor mean, in a later analysis. There were a few CMV-associated chains whose specificity for CMV antigens was confirmed in vitro. With later analysis, a missense DCLRE1C variant became linked to TCR beta V- and J-gene trimming.

PCR involved 60 Vbeta and 13 Jbeta primers. Sequenced by immunoSEQ multiplex PCR; TCRdb stores in-frame clones only, minus some. The repertoire consists of about 92,000 clones, with approximately 71% occurring once and the leading ten covering 2.7%. This clone was detected only a few times. The antigen is undetermined. Healthy bone marrow donors supplied every sample. V lost 3 bases, J lost 3 bases, and 19 bases lay in between. The CDR3 runs 16 residues. Per germline, CDR1 SGHRS and CDR2 YFSETQ. Source material: PBMCs. The genes are TRBV5-1 and TRBJ2-7; tentatively, D is TRBD1 (6 bases). This clonotype was obtained from a man aged 45-65 years in good health and CMV-seronegative. CDR3 nucleotides: TGCGCCAGCAGCTCAGGGGCCTCCAGAGTGAGCTACGAGCAGTACTTC. Its translation is CASSSGASRVSYEQYF.